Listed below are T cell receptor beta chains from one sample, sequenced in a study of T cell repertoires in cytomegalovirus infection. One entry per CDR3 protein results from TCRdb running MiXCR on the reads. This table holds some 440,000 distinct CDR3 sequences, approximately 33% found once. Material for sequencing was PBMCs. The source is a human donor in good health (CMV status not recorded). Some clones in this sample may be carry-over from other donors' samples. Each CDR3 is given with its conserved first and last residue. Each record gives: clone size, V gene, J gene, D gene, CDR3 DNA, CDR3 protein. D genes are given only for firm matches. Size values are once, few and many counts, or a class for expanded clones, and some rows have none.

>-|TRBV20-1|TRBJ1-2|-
TGCAGTGCTAGAAAGGTCGCCCCACTCTATGGCTACACCTTC
CSARKVAPLYGYTF
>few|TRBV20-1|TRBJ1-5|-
TGCAGTGCTTATGGGGAATTCAATCAGCCCCAGCATTTT
CSAYGEFNQPQHF
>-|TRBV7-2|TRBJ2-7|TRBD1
TGTGCCATCCGACAGGGACCCTACGAGCAGTACTTC
CAIRQGPYEQYF
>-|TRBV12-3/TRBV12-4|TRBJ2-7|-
TGTGCCAGCAGTCTGGACGGTAACTCCTACGAGCAGTACTTC
CASSLDGNSYEQYF
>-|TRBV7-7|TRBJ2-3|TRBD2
TGTGCTAGCAGTCAGACTAGCGGGAGCACAGATACGCAGTATTTT
CASSQTSGSTDTQYF
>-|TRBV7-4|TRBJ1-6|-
TGTGCCAGCAGCTTAGGGAGTCAGGTGGACTCACCCCTCTACTTT
CASSLGSQVDSPLYF
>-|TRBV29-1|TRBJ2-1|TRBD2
TGCAGCGTACTCGGACTAGCGGGCAATGAGCAGTTCTTC
CSVLGLAGNEQFF
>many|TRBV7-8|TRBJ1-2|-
TGTGCCAGCAGCTTCTACGGGGACCGTGGCTATGGCTACACCTTC
CASSFYGDRGYGYTF
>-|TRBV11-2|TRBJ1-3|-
TGTGCCAGCAGCTTGCCTGTCTCTGGAAACACCCTATATTTT
CASSLPVSGNTLYF
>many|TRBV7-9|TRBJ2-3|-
TGTGCCAGCAGCTCGTTGGGACGGCTCAGCACAGATACGCAGTATTTT
CASSSLGRLSTDTQYF
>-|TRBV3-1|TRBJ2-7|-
TGTGCCAGCAGCCAAATTCAGGCCTACGAGCAGTACTTC
CASSQIQAYEQYF
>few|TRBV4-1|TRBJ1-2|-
TGCGCCAGCAGCCAAGAAGGCCAAGGACGGATCTATGGCTACACCTTC
CASSQEGQGRIYGYTF
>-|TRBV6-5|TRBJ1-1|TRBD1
TGTGCCAGCAGATCCTACAGGGGGCCGGGAAACACTGAAGCTTTCTTT
CASRSYRGPGNTEAFF
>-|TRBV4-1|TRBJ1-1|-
TGCGCCAGCAGCCAAGTGGTGGAGGCCAGTTCGAACACTGAAGCTTTCTTT
CASSQVVEASSNTEAFF
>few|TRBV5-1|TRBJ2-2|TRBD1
TGCGCCAGCAGCCTGGCGTCCGGACAGGGGAAGGCCGGGGAGCTGTTTTTT
CASSLASGQGKAGELFF
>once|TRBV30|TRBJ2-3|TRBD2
TGTGCCTGGAGAAGCGGGGCTTTCACAGATACGCAGTATTTT
CAWRSGAFTDTQYF
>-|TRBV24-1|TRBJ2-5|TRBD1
TGTGCCACCAGTGGATTCGGAAAACGTGGGACAGGAGGGGAGACCCAGTACTTC
CATSGFGKRGTGGETQYF
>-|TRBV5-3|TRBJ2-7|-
TGTGCCAGCAGCTTAGATCCACAGGGTGGGCTCTACGAGCAGTACTTC
CASSLDPQGGLYEQYF
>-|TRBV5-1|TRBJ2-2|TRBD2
TGCGCCAGCAGCTTGGTTGGCGGGGGGACGAACACCGGGGAGCTGTTTTTT
CASSLVGGGTNTGELFF
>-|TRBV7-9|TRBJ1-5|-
TGTGCCAGCAGCTTATCTCGTGAGCCCCAGCATTTT
CASSLSREPQHF
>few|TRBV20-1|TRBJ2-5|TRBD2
TGCAGTGCCCGCCTAGCGGGGGGGAGGGAGACCCAGTACTTC
CSARLAGGRETQYF
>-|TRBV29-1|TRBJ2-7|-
TGCAGCGTTGAAGGGCCAGCCTACGAGCAGTACTTC
CSVEGPAYEQYF
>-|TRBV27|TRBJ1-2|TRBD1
TGTGCCACCTTCGACAGGGGAGAAGGCTACACCTTC
CATFDRGEGYTF
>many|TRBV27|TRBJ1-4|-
TGTGCCAGCAGCCCCACCCGGGGCCGTGAAAAACTGTTTTTT
CASSPTRGREKLFF
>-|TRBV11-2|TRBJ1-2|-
TGTGCCAGCAGCTTAGTTCCAGATTTGAACGGTGGCTACACCTTC
CASSLVPDLNGGYTF
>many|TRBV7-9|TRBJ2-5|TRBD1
TGTGCCAGCAGCTTACCAGGGGGCGAAAAGACCCAGTACTTC
CASSLPGGEKTQYF
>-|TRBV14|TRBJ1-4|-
TGTGCCAGCAGCCAAAGGGGGGATGCGCGGGGGAGACTGTTTTTT
CASSQRGDARGRLFF
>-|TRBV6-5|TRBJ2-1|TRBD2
TGTGCCAGTAGCGGGGGCCCCTACAATGAGCAGTTCTTC
CASSGGPYNEQFF
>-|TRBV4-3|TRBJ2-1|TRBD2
TGCGCCAGCAGCCAATACTTCGGGCTAGCGGGTGACAATGAGCAGTTCTTC
CASSQYFGLAGDNEQFF
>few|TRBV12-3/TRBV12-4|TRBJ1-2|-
TGTGCCAGCAGTTTTTCCGTAGGGCTTGGCTACACCTTC
CASSFSVGLGYTF
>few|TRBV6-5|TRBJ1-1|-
TGTGCCAGCAGTTACGGGAGGGCCCGGAACACTGAAGCTTTCTTT
CASSYGRARNTEAFF
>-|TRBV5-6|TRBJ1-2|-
TGTGCCAGCAGCTTCTCTCGGCAGGCTCATGGCTACACCTTC
CASSFSRQAHGYTF
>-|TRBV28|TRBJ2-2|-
TGTGCCAGCAGGGAATTAGTCACCGGGGAGCTGTTTTTT
CASRELVTGELFF
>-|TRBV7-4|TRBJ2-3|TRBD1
TGTGCCAGCAGCTCCTATCCGACAGGGGTACGCACAGATACGCAGTATTTT
CASSSYPTGVRTDTQYF
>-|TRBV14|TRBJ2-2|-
TGTGCCAGCAGCCAAGTACAGTACACCGGGGAGCTGTTTTTT
CASSQVQYTGELFF
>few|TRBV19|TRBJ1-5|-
TGTGCCAGTAGTAGCGGGTCCGGTCAGCCCCAGCATTTT
CASSSGSGQPQHF
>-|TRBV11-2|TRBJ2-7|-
TGTGCCAGCAGCTTAGCTCTAGCGTTGTACGAGCAGTACTTC
CASSLALALYEQYF
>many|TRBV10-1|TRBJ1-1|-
TGCGCCAGCAGTGACATATCGGCGGGGAACACTGAAGCTTTCTTT
CASSDISAGNTEAFF
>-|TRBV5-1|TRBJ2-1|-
TGCGCCAGCAGCCCGATATTTGATAGGGGGGGAAACAATGAGCAGTTCTTC
CASSPIFDRGGNNEQFF
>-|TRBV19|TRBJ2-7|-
TGTGCCAGTAGTATCGGACCTACCACATCCTACGAGCAGTACTTC
CASSIGPTTSYEQYF
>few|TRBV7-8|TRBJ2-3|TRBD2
TGTGCCAGCAGCGGTAGCGGGGTACCAGATACGCAGTATTTT
CASSGSGVPDTQYF
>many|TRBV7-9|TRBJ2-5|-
TGTGCCAGCAGCTTAGGTGGGCGACAAGAGACCCAGTACTTC
CASSLGGRQETQYF
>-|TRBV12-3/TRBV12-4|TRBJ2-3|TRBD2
TGTGCCAGCAGCCCTAGCGGGCCAGCGTCCCTCGCAGATACGCAGTATTTT
CASSPSGPASLADTQYF
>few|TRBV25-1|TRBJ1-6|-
TGTGCCAGCAGTGAACCGGGGAGCTCCTATAATTCACCCCTCCACTTT
CASSEPGSSYNSPLHF
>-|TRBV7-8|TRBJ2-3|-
TGTGCCAGCAGCGAGAATGTGGGGGTCGCAGATACGCAGTATTTT
CASSENVGVADTQYF
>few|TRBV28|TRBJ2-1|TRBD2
TGTGCCAGCAGTTTACTAGCGGGGGGTTACAATGAGCAGTTCTTC
CASSLLAGGYNEQFF
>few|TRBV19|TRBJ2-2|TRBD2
TGTGCCAGTAGTACTAGCGGGGGCACCGGGGAGCTGTTTTTT
CASSTSGGTGELFF
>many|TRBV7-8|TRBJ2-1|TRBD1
TGTGCCAGCAGCCCGCCGGGACAGGGGTATTTGAACAATGAGCAGTTCTTC
CASSPPGQGYLNNEQFF
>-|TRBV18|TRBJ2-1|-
TGTGCCAGCTCTTCGGGACTCTCAAACTACAATGAGCAGTTCTTC
CASSSGLSNYNEQFF
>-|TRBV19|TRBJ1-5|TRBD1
TGTGCCAGTAGTGCCTACCAGGGACAGGGGAGCAATCAGCCCCAGCATTTT
CASSAYQGQGSNQPQHF
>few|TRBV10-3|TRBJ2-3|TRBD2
TGTGCCATCAGTCTAGCGGGGGGCACAGATACGCAGTATTTT
CAISLAGGTDTQYF